This T cell receptor (beta chain) was sequenced in a study of blood T cell repertoires in COVID-19. The wider study: The study drew acute and convalescent COVID-19 samples from the United States, Italy and Spain. PBMCs, B-cell-depleted T cells, or T cells provided the cDNA or gDNA that made up the material.

In the original analysis: By means of reference gene primer amplification, nucleated cell counts were estimated. TCRdb's table, derived via immunoSEQ multiplex PCR, lists solely in-frame clones and lacks some. That table is the source of V, J and clone size, and D and trimming were worked out from the DNA. Here the sample spans tens of thousands of clones, roughly 82% being singletons. V dropped 8 bases and J dropped 2; count of bases not matched to a gene: 3. This CDR3 region has 13 residues. CDR1 is ENHRY and CDR2 is SYGVKD in the germline V gene. The clonotype originates from a man older than 75 with active COVID-19. The rearrangement joins TRBV10-3 to TRBJ2-7; TRBD2 matches 10 bases. The sample consisted of peripheral blood. The CDR3 DNA follows: TGTGCCATCTCACTAGCGGGAACCTACGAGCAGTACTTC. The encoded protein is CAISLAGTYEQYF.